This TCR beta chain was recorded in a study of T-cell reconstitution after alpha-beta-depleted transplantation in children. The TCRbeta library was prepared with unique molecular identifiers. TCRdb ran MiXCR on the PCR reads and lists one entry per CDR3 protein. The sample lists about 340,000 distinct CDR3 sequences; 13% were seen once. V shed 4 bases and J shed 0 bases, with 8 bases lying between them. Germline assignment: CDR1 SGHTA and CDR2 FQGNSA. The CDR3 has 14 amino acids. The V and J genes are TRBV7-2 and TRBJ2-3; D remains unclear. Material: PBMCs, obtained from the stem cell graft. This TCR came from a human donor who donated a stem cell graft to a child with Fanconi anemia. The CDR3 is CASSSVRSTDTQYF. CDR3 bases: TGTGCCAGCAGCTCTGTAAGGAGCACAGATACGCAGTATTTT.